This T cell receptor (beta chain) derives from a study of T cells after yellow fever vaccination. Overall study: For low cell numbers, libraries were made with SMART-Seq v4 Ultra Low Input. Study observations and caveats: Sorted repertoires could include abundant contaminating clonotypes from bulk cells.

From germline, CDR1 is MGHDK and CDR2 SYGVNS. There are 15 residues in the CDR3. The ends lost 8 bases at V and 6 bases at J; junction bases unmatched: 12. This clonotype has only a few counts. Its antigen is as yet unknown. TCRdb called the 5' RACE reads again in MiXCR, with one record for every CDR3 protein. The sample comprises hundreds of thousands of distinct CDR3 sequences, more than 9% of which are singletons, and about 16% rests with the top ten. This sequence was found in a man aged 25-45 years who received the YFV17D yellow fever vaccine. The chain joins TRBV25-1 to TRBJ1-2; TRBD1 matches 10 bases. The sequencing here drew on PBMCs, taken on the day of the yellow fever booster vaccination. CDR3: CASLSGTGVFDGYTF. The CDR3, as DNA: TGTGCCAGCTTATCCGGGACAGGGGTATTCGATGGCTACACCTTC.